Listed here are 30 T cell receptor beta chains from one sample, sequenced in a study of neoadjuvant nivolumab and ipilimumab in lung cancer. Produced via immunoSEQ multiplex PCR; TCRdb's table is partial and in-frame only. This sample has roughly 30,000 clones, with less than 95% found just once. This sample comprised peripheral blood, obtained after neoadjuvant nivolumab, alone or with ipilimumab, at or shortly before surgery. All receptors derive from an adult with non-small cell lung cancer.

The gene calls are TRBV18 and TRBJ2-3; D unclear. This CDR3 contains 13 residues. Between the trimmed V and J ends, which lost 5 bases and 4 bases, there was a span of 10 bases. Germline assignment: CDR1 KGHSH and CDR2 LQKENI. The CDR3 DNA reads as TGTGCCAGCTCATCCGAAGGGTCAGATACGCAGTATTTT. Encoded protein: CASSSEGSDTQYF.

The gene calls are TRBV28 and TRBJ1-2; D remains unclear. Per germline, CDR1 MDHEN and CDR2 SYDVKM. The CDR3 extends over 12 amino acids. V was pared by 3 bases and J by 8 bases, with 10 bases between. CDR3 sequence: CASSFTGGGYTF. CDR3 in DNA: TGTGCCAGCAGTTTTACGGGTGGGGGCTACACCTTC.

This clone appeared a single time. V is TRBV10-3 and J is TRBJ1-1; possibly TRBD1 for D (5 bases). Germline V CDR1 and CDR2: ENHRY, SYGVKD. Trimming pared 7 bases from V and 1 base from J, leaving 7 bases between. The CDR3 sequence is 12 residues long. CDR3 protein: CAITDRNTEAFF. CDR3 coding DNA: TGTGCCATCACAGACAGGAACACTGAAGCTTTCTTT.

CDR3 sequence (DNA): TGCGCCAGCAGAACTGCTTCATGGAACACTGAAGCTTTCTTT. Encoded protein: CASRTASWNTEAFF. This chain uses TRBV5-1 with TRBJ1-1; D remains ambiguous. Germline V gene sequence: CDR1 SGHRS, CDR2 YFSETQ. The CDR3 is 14 amino acids. V was pared by 5 bases and J by 1 base, with 12 bases between.

The rearrangement uses TRBV5-4 and TRBJ2-2, with D tentatively TRBD2 (7 bases). The CDR3 length is 15 residues. Between the trimmed V and J ends, which lost 7 bases and 0 bases, there was a span of 13 bases. The germline V gene has CDR1 SGHNT and CDR2 YYREEE (reference sequence). CDR3 DNA: TGTGCCAGCGGTGGCGGGGGCGCGAACACCGGGGAGCTGTTTTTT. Its protein is CASGGGGANTGELFF.

This chain links TRBV11-2 with TRBJ2-6; the D is unclear. This CDR3 is 16 amino acids long. In germline, CDR1 is SGHAT, CDR2 FQNNGV. Trimming shortened V by 1 base and J by 0 bases, and 7 bases separated the two germline ends. The CDR3 reads CASSLVRSSGANVLTF. CDR3 DNA: TGTGCCAGCAGCTTAGTCAGGAGCTCTGGGGCCAACGTCCTGACTTTC.

The chain links TRBV7-9 to TRBJ1-2; possible D gene TRBD1, 6 bases. Trimming cost V 2 bases and J 4 bases, with 8 bases left between them. CDR3 length equals 13 residues. The germline gives CDR1 SEHNR, CDR2 FQNEAQ (reference sequence). CDR3 sequence reads: CASSLTGTYGYTF. The DNA of the CDR3 is TGTGCCAGCAGCTTAACAGGGACCTATGGCTACACCTTC.

The chain couples TRBV27 to TRBJ2-7; 9 nucleotides line up with TRBD2. V shed 5 bases, J shed 1 base, and the junction held 12 bases outside the gene matches. The CDR3 sequence is 17 residues long. Germline CDR1 is MNHEY and CDR2 is SMNVEV (reference sequence). Written as DNA, the CDR3 is TGTGCCAGCAGTCCCTCGAGGGTGGCGGGGGGGTCCTACGAGCAGTACTTC. It is translated as CASSPSRVAGGSYEQYF.

V usage is TRBV5-1 and J usage is TRBJ1-5; D gene unclear. The CDR3 loop spans 13 amino acids. Trimming removed 4 bases at V and 9 bases at J, with 14 bases between. CDR1 is SGHRS and CDR2 is YFSETQ in the germline V gene. The CDR3 here is CASSPAGGRPQHF. CDR3 DNA sequence: TGCGCCAGCAGCCCCGCTGGAGGGCGGCCCCAGCATTTT.

This chain uses TRBV9 with TRBJ1-1; no firm D call. Trimming removed 4 bases from V and 3 bases from J, with 13 bases in between. Germline V gives CDR1 SGDLS, CDR2 YYNGEE. The CDR3 spans 14 residues. The CDR3 sequence is CASSPYSIDTEAFF. In DNA, the CDR3 is TGTGCCAGCAGCCCGTATTCGATAGACACTGAAGCTTTCTTT.

The chain is built from TRBV5-5 and TRBJ1-4; weak D call: TRBD1 (5 bases). The CDR3 sequence is 14 residues long. CDR1 and CDR2 from the germline V gene are SGHKS and YYEKEE (reference sequence). Trimming shortened V by 6 bases and J by 7 bases, and 16 bases separated the two germline ends. The CDR3: CASTIQGVGEKLFF. CDR3 in DNA: TGTGCCAGCACCATCCAGGGAGTCGGTGAAAAACTGTTTTTT.

This clone was counted between two and nine times. The chain recombines TRBV5-1 with TRBJ1-1; D uncertain. Germline V gene sequence: CDR1 SGHRS, CDR2 YFSETQ. This CDR3 region has 13 residues. The V end lost 7 bases, the J end lost 5 bases, and 15 bases lay between the germline ends. The CDR3: CASAGQSGTEAFF. The CDR3 nucleotides read TGCGCCAGCGCTGGGCAATCGGGGACTGAAGCTTTCTTT.

V is TRBV2 and J is TRBJ2-7; no clear D. The V end was cut by 5 bases, the J end by 3 bases, with 14 bases between. The CDR3 totals 14 residues. Germline V lookup: CDR1 SNHLY, CDR2 FYNNEI. The CDR3 here is CASSLRSGSYEQYF. The CDR3 DNA reads as TGTGCCAGCAGTCTTCGATCTGGCAGCTACGAGCAGTACTTC.

The rearrangement links TRBV29-1 to TRBJ2-2; 9 nucleotides match TRBD2. With 5 bases clipped from V and 0 bases from J, the junction kept 4 bases outside the gene matches. Germline-derived CDR1 and CDR2 are SQVTM and ANQGSEA. The CDR3 covers 15 residues. In DNA, the CDR3 is TGCAGCGTTCCCAGCGGGGGGTCGAACACCGGGGAGCTGTTTTTT. This gives the protein CSVPSGGSNTGELFF.

The rearrangement links TRBV6-1 to TRBJ1-2; 7 nucleotides line up with TRBD1. Germline trimming cut 6 bases from V and 6 bases from J; bases unmatched to any gene: 7. The CDR3 covers 13 residues. From germline, CDR1 is MNHNS and CDR2 SASEGT. Here the CDR3 reads CASRTGTVHGYTF. CDR3 in DNA: TGTGCCAGCAGGACCGGGACAGTTCATGGCTACACCTTC.

The V gene is TRBV2, the J gene TRBJ1-1, with a weak D call TRBD1 (6 bases). Trimming removed 3 bases from V and 8 bases from J, with 10 bases in between. Germline V gene lookup returns CDR1 SNHLY and CDR2 FYNNEI. The CDR3 sequence is 12 residues long. The CDR3 bases are TGTGCCAGCAGTGACAGGACAGTCGAAGCTTTCTTT. Translation gives CASSDRTVEAFF.

The chain has TRBV11-3 and TRBJ2-1; the match to TRBD1 covers 11 bases. The length of the CDR3 is 16 residues. CDR1 is SGHNT and CDR2 is YENEEA in the germline V gene. Trimming removed 4 bases from V and 9 bases from J; junction bases left unmatched: 11. CDR3 residues: CASSSNRDRGMTEQFF. In nucleotides, the CDR3 is TGTGCCAGCAGCTCAAACCGGGACAGGGGGATGACTGAGCAGTTCTTC.

The J gene is TRBJ2-3, the V gene TRBV11-2; D is possibly TRBD2 (5 bases). The CDR3 covers 17 residues. Germline V lookup: CDR1 SGHAT, CDR2 FQNNGV. V lost 7 bases and J lost 3, with 23 bases in between. CDR3 sequence reads: CASTITGGGFETDTQYF. The CDR3 DNA reads TGTGCCAGCACCATAACCGGCGGCGGGTTTGAAACAGATACGCAGTATTTT.

The chain employs TRBV5-1 and TRBJ1-1; 8 bases fit TRBD1. The V gene end was trimmed by 0 bases and the J gene end by 1 base; junction bases not matched to a gene: 2. CDR1 and CDR2 (germline): SGHRS, YFSETQ. This CDR3 spans 15 amino acids. The CDR3 DNA reads as TGCGCCAGCAGCTTGGCAGGGGGCGCGAACACTGAAGCTTTCTTT. Residues: CASSLAGGANTEAFF.

V usage is TRBV29-1 and J usage is TRBJ1-2; 8 bases line up with TRBD1. CDR3 size: 11 residues. Trimming removed 4 bases from V and 6 bases from J; junction bases left unmatched: 1. Germline loops: CDR1 SQVTM, CDR2 ANQGSEA. For the CDR3, the DNA is TGCAGCGTTGGGACAGGGAATGGCTACACCTTC. Its translation: CSVGTGNGYTF.

The V gene is TRBV4-2, the J gene TRBJ2-3, with 8 bases lining up with TRBD2. This CDR3 has 17 residues. Germline loops: CDR1 LGHNA, CDR2 YNFKEQ. Unmatched junction bases numbered 10, after V lost 0 bases and J lost 5 bases. The CDR3 protein is CASSQDGAGGGGDTQYF. The DNA for the CDR3 is TGTGCCAGCAGCCAAGATGGGGCGGGGGGAGGTGGAGATACGCAGTATTTT.

DNA for the CDR3: TGTGCCAGCAGTCCTATAGCGGGGGTTCCCTACGAGCAGTACTTC. The encoded protein is CASSPIAGVPYEQYF. The chain carries TRBV5-5 and TRBJ2-7, with 9 nucleotides matching TRBD2. The CDR3 sequence is 15 residues long. Germline values: CDR1 SGHKS, CDR2 YYEKEE (reference sequence). Losses at the gene ends were 5 bases for V and 2 bases for J; bases not matched to a gene: 8.

This sequence joins TRBV12-5 and TRBJ1-5; no clear D gene. The CDR3 contains 12 residues. The ends were cut back, 6 bases at V and 4 bases at J, with 7 bases in the middle. Germline-derived CDR1 and CDR2 are LGHNT and FRNRAP. CDR3 amino acids: CASGALNQPQHF. For the CDR3, the DNA is TGTGCTAGTGGCGCCCTTAATCAGCCCCAGCATTTT.

CDR3 nucleotide sequence: TGTGCCAGCAGCTTAACAGGAGGCCGGGCACCCACCGGGGAGCTGTTTTTT. It specifies CASSLTGGRAPTGELFF. V usage is TRBV7-3 and J usage is TRBJ2-2; a weak D match, TRBD2 (5 bases). The CDR3 spans 17 residues. In germline, CDR1 is SGHTA, CDR2 FQGTGA. Deletions cut 0 bases from V and 4 bases from J, with 15 bases between.

This chain joins TRBV10-1 and TRBJ2-3; TRBD2 agrees at 8 bases. The CDR3 is made up of 15 amino acids. With V trimmed by 0 bases and J by 2 bases, 1 base remained unmatched. Germline-derived CDR1 and CDR2 are WNHNN and SYGVQD (reference sequence). The CDR3: CASSESSGVTDTQYF. In DNA, the CDR3 is TGCGCCAGCAGTGAGTCTAGCGGGGTCACAGATACGCAGTATTTT.

The CDR3 is CAAGPSYEQYF. Here the CDR3 DNA reads TGTGCCGCAGGGCCGTCCTACGAGCAGTACTTC. The chain joins TRBV28 to TRBJ2-7, with a weak D call TRBD1 (5 bases). This CDR3 is 11 amino acids long. Germline V gene lookup returns CDR1 MDHEN and CDR2 SYDVKM. V lost 11 bases and J lost 1, with 9 bases in between.

The rearrangement uses TRBV14 and TRBJ2-7, with unresolved D. The V end lost 4 bases, the J end lost 10 bases, and 14 bases lay between the germline ends. The CDR3 is 12 amino acids. The germline CDR1 and CDR2 sequences are SGHDN and FVKESK. The CDR3 loop reads CASSLSRQRQYF. In nucleotides, the CDR3 is TGTGCCAGCAGCCTAAGCCGACAAAGACAGTACTTC.

CDR3 nucleotides: TGTGCCAGCAGCGTAGATTCAGGGCCTTCACCCCTCCACTTT. This sequence encodes CASSVDSGPSPLHF. V and J are TRBV9 and TRBJ1-6, with D perhaps TRBD1 (5 bases). Germline values: CDR1 SGDLS, CDR2 YYNGEE. V was trimmed by 0 bases and J by 9 bases, leaving 10 bases between them. CDR3 length equals 14 residues.

The chain couples TRBV6-1 to TRBJ2-7, with a possible D match to TRBD2 (6 bases). The V end lost 8 bases, the J end lost 4 bases, and 18 bases lay between the germline ends. This CDR3 region has 14 residues. Germline lookup yields CDR1 MNHNS and CDR2 SASEGT. The CDR3 nucleotides read TGTGCCAGCCTGGGAGGTAGCGGTAGGTACGAGCAGTACTTC. The encoded protein is CASLGGSGRYEQYF.

The chain carries TRBV6-6 and TRBJ1-1, with D uncertain. Germline loops: CDR1 MNHNY, CDR2 SVGAGI (reference sequence). The V end lost 7 bases, the J end lost 5 bases, and 5 bases lay between the germline ends. CDR3 length: 10 amino acids. DNA for the CDR3: TGTGCCAGCACCGGGACTGAAGCTTTCTTT. Protein: CASTGTEAFF.